Sequencing of this T cell receptor (beta chain) was carried out in a study of shared clonotypes between healthy human individuals (dated by TCRdb to 2020 to 2021). Study-wide context: The cohort included three men and a couple of women between 18 and 49 years of age. For each donor, CD4 naive and CD4 memory were each given three plates, CD8 naive was given two plates, and CD8 memory was given one plate. The study deeply sequenced blood TCR repertoires of about 5 healthy adults to estimate repertoire size and the extent of clonotype sharing between individuals. To increase sequencing depth and limit assay-specific biases, different laboratories used diverse techniques to prepare libraries and sequence TCR repertoires. Each donor's leukapheresis produced roughly between roughly 0.85 and 10 billion PBMCs. The study at large found these results: Pairwise subsampling led to the expectation that sequencing depth would affect the degree of clonotype sharing among donors. Rarefaction of sorted-subset datasets indicated incomplete sequencing despite the large sequencing depth. Sampling was restricted to blood, and TCR repertoires in tissues likely differ from the TCR repertoires found in blood. The genetic and exposure-history diversity represented was limited by the small number of donors. Clonotypes shared by all four sorted-subset donors showed higher generation probabilities than non-shared clonotypes. Sharing across a few donors was observed for approximately 5% of naive CD4, over 3% of naive CD8, over 2% of memory CD4, and around 0.42% of memory CD8 clonotypes. Estimated clonotype richness was generally larger for naive than for memory subsets.

This clone was observed a single time. No antigen is known for it. Nothing much larger sits one base from this clone, and base qualities are not available. The identical CDR3 is also encoded by other nucleotide sequences in the sample. The junction carries 10 bases between V and J, which are trimmed by 7 bases and 0 bases respectively. CDR1 and CDR2 were assigned from the germline V gene as MNHEY and SVGAGI. The CDR3 spans 14 residues, from the cysteine through the phenylalanine. The read is trimmed to its CDR3 DNA, 42 bases read in frame from base 1. Using the deep immunoSEQ assay, TCR CDR3 regions were amplified from genomic DNA by multiplex PCR. Genomic DNA extracted from each cell subset was distributed evenly over all wells of several immunoSEQ 96-well plates, and each plate served as one replicate. For sorted subsets, roughly 200 ng of genomic DNA, equivalent to 30,000 or so T cell genomes, went into each replicate PCR. Purified libraries were measured with a Qubit 3.0 fluorometer, size-checked on a Bioanalyzer 2100, and measured again with the KAPA Library Quantification kit. Each immunoSEQ 96-well plate was sequenced on its own single-read 150-cycle Illumina NextSeq 550 flow cell. Regarding the original processing steps: Because only junctional sequences without quality scores were contained in the immunoSEQ output, filtering matching that applied to full-length reads could not be performed. Sequences were annotated with PyIR, a Python wrapper for IgBLAST v1.9, using IMGT germline references to assign V/J genes and CDR3. Reads were filtered out if the reads had weak V/J assignments (E-value above 1e-6), no CDR3, stop codons, out-of-frame junctions, or ambiguous translated residues. V3J clonotypes were defined as sequences sharing the same inferred V gene, J gene, and CDR3 amino acid sequence. Percentage overlap between repertoires was computed as shared unique clonotypes divided by the size of the smaller repertoire. RTK rarefaction, the Chao1 estimator, and Recon v2.1 estimates of unobserved clonotypes were used to assess repertoire richness. Generation probabilities were computed with OLGA for all TCRbeta clonotypes obtained by the gDNA method from several donors. The source is immuneACCESS, and TCRdb retained only in-frame sequences with V and J called. Part of the clones is not carried over; for the studies checked, unresolved V genes explain less than half of this, and the remainder is unexplained. The D gene and trimming were derived from the DNA, and the V and J assignments and clone size from that table. Present in this sample are 2 million to 2.5 million clones, about 94% of which were seen just once. The ten largest account for less than 0.15% of the sample.

The donors were healthy, HIV-negative adults with no recently reported acute infections or vaccinations. Only Caucasian adults living in Nashville, Tennessee, USA were represented among the donors. Magnetic negative selection was used to enrich CD4+ T cells, after which naive cells were positively selected on CD45RA and the negative fraction became the memory subset. Blood was obtained by leukapheresis, after which PBMCs were separated by Ficoll-Histopaque density gradient centrifugation and cryopreserved in liquid nitrogen vapor phase. Purity and quantity of every magnetically sorted T cell population were checked by analytical flow cytometry. Genomic DNA was isolated from each sorted fraction and quantified by UV absorbance on a Nanodrop 2000c.

Sequenced material: naive CD4+ T cells sorted from blood. The sample's cell subset or site label is to be understood as: CD45RA+ positively selected. The TCR was taken from a man aged 18 to 29 in good health. The chain links TRBV6-5 with TRBJ2-1, with TRBD2 as a weak D call on 5 bases. The nucleotide sequence is TGTGCCAGCACCAGAGGGAGCTCCTACAATGAGCAGTTCTTC. Translation gives CASTRGSSYNEQFF.